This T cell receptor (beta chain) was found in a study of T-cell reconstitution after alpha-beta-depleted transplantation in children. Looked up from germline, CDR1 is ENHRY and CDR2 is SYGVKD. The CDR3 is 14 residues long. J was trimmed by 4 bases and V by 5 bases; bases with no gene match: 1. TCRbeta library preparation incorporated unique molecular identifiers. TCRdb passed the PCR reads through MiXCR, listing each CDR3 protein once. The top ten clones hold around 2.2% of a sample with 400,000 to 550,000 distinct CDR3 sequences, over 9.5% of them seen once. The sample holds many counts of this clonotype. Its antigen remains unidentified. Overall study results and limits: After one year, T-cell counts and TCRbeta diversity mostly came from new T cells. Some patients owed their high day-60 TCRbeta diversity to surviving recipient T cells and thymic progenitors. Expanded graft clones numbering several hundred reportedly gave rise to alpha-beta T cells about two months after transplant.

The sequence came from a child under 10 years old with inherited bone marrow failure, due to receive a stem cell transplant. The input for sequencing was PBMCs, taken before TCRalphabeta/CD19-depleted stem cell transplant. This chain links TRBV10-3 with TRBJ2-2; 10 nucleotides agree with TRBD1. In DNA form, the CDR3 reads TGTGCCATCAGTCGGGACAGGGGCACCGGGGAGCTGTTTTTT. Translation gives CAISRDRGTGELFF.